One sample yielded the 32 T cell receptor beta chains listed below, sequenced in a study of T-cell memory formation after mild COVID-19. TCRdb reprocessed the 5' RACE reads via MiXCR and lists one record per CDR3 protein. In the table there are about 270,000 distinct CDR3 sequences, 15% of which are singletons. Sequenced material: PBMCs or a T cell subset sorted from them (not recorded which). These receptor sequences come from an adult woman who had mild COVID-19 (a few samples of this study predate the infection). Cell type and time point are not known.

In its sample, this clonotype was seen many times. The chain employs TRBV7-3 and TRBJ2-3; the D is unclear. The V gene lost 2 bases and the J gene lost 2 bases, with 11 bases spanning the gap. Germline CDR1 SGHTA, CDR2 FQGTGA. The CDR3 covers 15 residues. The CDR3 here is CASSLGISNTDTQYF. The CDR3, as DNA: TGTGCCAGCAGCTTAGGGATCAGTAACACAGATACGCAGTATTTT.

The chain joins TRBV29-1 to TRBJ1-1; D possibly corresponds to TRBD1 (5 bases). This CDR3 spans 11 amino acids. Looked up from germline, CDR1 is SQVTM and CDR2 is ANQGSEA. The V and J ends lost 4 bases and 5 bases respectively, with 8 bases between them. This chain's CDR3 is CSVAGVTEAFF. Written as DNA, the CDR3 is TGCAGCGTTGCGGGGGTTACTGAAGCTTTCTTT.

The genes are TRBV6-6 and TRBJ1-5; a weak D match, TRBD1 (5 bases). V shed 7 bases and J shed 1 base, with 17 bases lying between them. This CDR3 comprises 16 residues. The germline V gene encodes CDR1 MNHNY and CDR2 SVGAGI (reference sequence). CDR3 protein: CASTTGPLHSNQPQHF. In DNA form, the CDR3 reads TGTGCCAGCACCACGGGGCCACTGCACAGCAATCAGCCCCAGCATTTT.

This clonotype was counted between two and nine times. The CDR3 region has the DNA TGTGCCAGCAGCGTAGCCCCACGCACAGATACGCAGTATTTT. Translating it yields CASSVAPRTDTQYF. The V call is TRBV9, the J call TRBJ2-3; D unclear. Trimming stripped 0 bases from V and 1 base from J, with 6 bases between. This CDR3 comprises 14 residues. CDR1 and CDR2 from the germline V gene are SGDLS and YYNGEE.

The sample holds a few counts of this clonotype. The chain joins TRBV6-2 or TRBV6-3 to TRBJ2-3; 11 bases map to TRBD2. V shed 2 bases, J shed 3 bases, and the junction held 1 base outside the gene matches. Germline CDR1 and CDR2: MNHEY and SVGEGT. The CDR3 runs to 15 residues. The CDR3 region has the DNA TGTGCCAGCAGTTACACTAGCGGGAGTACAGATACGCAGTATTTT. This gives the protein CASSYTSGSTDTQYF.

This chain uses TRBV7-9 with TRBJ1-1; no definite D call. There are 14 residues in the CDR3. V gave up 1 base and J gave up 1 base, with 7 bases separating them. Germline-derived CDR1 and CDR2 are SEHNR and FQNEAQ (reference sequence). CDR3: CASSLESGNTEAFF. CDR3 in DNA: TGTGCCAGCAGCTTAGAGTCGGGGAACACTGAAGCTTTCTTT. The full variable domain, completed using reference TRBV7-9 and TRBJ1-1, is DTGVSQNPRHKITKRGQNVTFRCDPISEHNRLYWYRQTLGQGPEFLTYFQNEAQLEKSRLLSDRFSAERPKGSFSTLEIQRTEQGDSAMYLCASSLESGNTEAFFGQGTRLTVV.

The chain couples TRBV12-3 or TRBV12-4 to TRBJ2-3; 12 positions match TRBD2. J was trimmed by 0 bases and V by 3 bases; bases with no gene match: 13. CDR3 size: 20 residues. The CDR3 region has the DNA TGTGCCAGCAGTTTTCGGCCTAGCGGGAGGGCCAAGTTAAGCACAGATACGCAGTATTTT. It translates to CASSFRPSGRAKLSTDTQYF.

V and J are TRBV6-2 or TRBV6-3 and TRBJ2-7; D remains ambiguous. V shed 11 bases and J shed 2 bases, with 16 bases lying between them. This CDR3 has 13 residues. Germline-derived CDR1 and CDR2 are MNHEY and SVGEGT. For the CDR3, the DNA is TGTGCCGGAAGATCAATTGAGGCCTACGAGCAGTACTTC. Residues: CAGRSIEAYEQYF.

V is TRBV5-1 and J is TRBJ1-1, with a possible D match to TRBD1 (5 bases). Between the trimmed V and J ends, which lost 4 bases and 0 bases, there was a span of 16 bases. The germline CDR1 and CDR2 sequences are SGHRS and YFSETQ. The CDR3 has 16 residues. The DNA for the CDR3 is TGCGCCAGCAGCACTGACCCAGGGAGTATGAACACTGAAGCTTTCTTT. It yields the protein CASSTDPGSMNTEAFF.

This clonotype showed up many times. The V call is TRBV12-3 or TRBV12-4, the J call TRBJ2-1, with 10 bases that match TRBD2. This CDR3 region has 15 residues. The V segment lost 2 bases and the J segment 6 bases; nucleotides outside the gene matches: 4. Here the CDR3 reads CASSLRLAGANEQFF. The CDR3 DNA is TGTGCCAGCAGTTTAAGGCTAGCGGGAGCCAATGAGCAGTTCTTC.

V is TRBV20-1 and J is TRBJ2-7; tentative D call: TRBD2 (5 bases). Trimming pared 5 bases from V and 3 bases from J, leaving 14 bases between. The CDR3 runs 13 residues. Germline V CDR1 and CDR2: DFQATT, SNEGSKA (reference sequence). In DNA, the CDR3 is TGCAGTGCTGACGGACTTGATTACTACGAGCAGTACTTC. Translating gives CSADGLDYYEQYF.

The V gene is TRBV12-3 or TRBV12-4, the J gene TRBJ2-1; perhaps D is TRBD1 or TRBD2 (5 bases each). Deletions cut 8 bases from V and 4 bases from J, with 15 bases between. This CDR3 comprises 14 residues. The CDR3 loop reads CASVRDQLYNEQFF. Written as DNA, the CDR3 is TGTGCCAGCGTTCGGGACCAGCTATACAATGAGCAGTTCTTC.

This clonotype was seen a few times. The chain joins TRBV7-2 to TRBJ2-2; 7 bases are a match to TRBD2. The V and J ends lost 4 bases and 5 bases, in that order; junction bases with no gene match: 10. Germline V gene data show CDR1 as SGHTA and CDR2 as FQGNSA. CDR3 length: 16 amino acids. The CDR3 loop reads CASSWNYGGGTGELFF. DNA for the CDR3: TGTGCCAGCAGCTGGAACTACGGGGGAGGGACCGGGGAGCTGTTTTTT.

This clonotype is a singleton in its sample. The chain joins TRBV20-1 to TRBJ1-2; possibly TRBD1 for D (5 bases). This CDR3 spans 17 amino acids. V lost 0 bases and J lost 4, with 21 bases in between. Germline V gene sequence: CDR1 DFQATT, CDR2 SNEGSKA (reference sequence). The CDR3 loop reads CSARDSLVGWGRYGYTF. The CDR3 nucleotides read TGCAGTGCTAGAGATTCCCTAGTGGGATGGGGCCGCTATGGCTACACCTTC.

The sample holds a few counts of this clonotype. The J gene is TRBJ2-7, the V gene TRBV5-6; TRBD1 agrees at 7 bases. V dropped 2 bases and J dropped 3; count of bases not matched to a gene: 11. The CDR3 loop spans 16 amino acids. The germline V gene has CDR1 SGHDT and CDR2 YYEEEE. CDR3 nucleotide sequence: TGTGCCAGCAGCTTTTTCGGTACGGGACAGATCTACGAGCAGTACTTC. It specifies CASSFFGTGQIYEQYF. Supplemented by reference TRBV5-6 and TRBJ2-7, the full variable domain reads DAGVTQSPTHLIKTRGQQVTLRCSPKSGHDTVSWYQQALGQGPQFIFQYYEEEERQRGNFPDRFSGHQFPNYSSELNVNALLLGDSALYLCASSFFGTGQIYEQYFGPGTRLTVT.

This sequence joins TRBV2 and TRBJ1-5; 7 bases are shared with TRBD1. Germline lookup yields CDR1 SNHLY and CDR2 FYNNEI. Trimming took 6 bases from V and 4 from J; bases not matched to a gene: 6. This CDR3 contains 14 residues. CDR3 amino acids: CASSRQGTNQPQHF. The CDR3 DNA follows: TGTGCCAGCAGCCGACAGGGAACTAATCAGCCCCAGCATTTT.

This clonotype was picked up a small number of times. The chain couples TRBV12-3 or TRBV12-4 to TRBJ2-5; perhaps TRBD1 as D (7 bases). Trimming removed 5 bases from V and 3 bases from J, with 13 bases in between. The CDR3 loop spans 14 amino acids. CDR3 loop: CASSQQGGKETQYF. Here the CDR3 DNA reads TGTGCCAGCAGTCAGCAGGGGGGAAAAGAGACCCAGTACTTC.

The J gene is TRBJ2-4, the V gene TRBV3-1, with 13 bases matching TRBD2. After removal of 3 bases from V and 0 bases from J, the junction contained 5 bases not matched to a gene. The CDR3 length is 18 residues. The germline gives CDR1 LGHDT, CDR2 YNNKEL (reference sequence). CDR3 sequence (DNA): TGTGCCAGCAGCCAGGGACTAGCGGGGCGTTTAGCCAAAAACATTCAGTACTTC. Protein sequence: CASSQGLAGRLAKNIQYF. The complete variable domain, with remaining parts taken from reference TRBV3-1 and TRBJ2-4, reads DTAVSQTPKYLVTQMGNDKSIKCEQNLGHDTMYWYKQDSKKFLKIMFSYNNKELIINETVPNRFSPKSPDKAHLNLHINSLELGDSAVYFCASSQGLAGRLAKNIQYFGAGTRLSVL.

The gene calls are TRBV12-3 or TRBV12-4 and TRBJ2-4, with D tentatively TRBD1 (7 bases). CDR3 length: 15 residues. The ends were cut back, 2 bases at V and 1 base at J, with 9 bases in the middle. Here the CDR3 reads CASSLSGGAKNIQYF. The CDR3 DNA sequence: TGTGCCAGCAGTTTATCAGGGGGGGCCAAAAACATTCAGTACTTC.

A few counts support this clonotype. This sequence joins TRBV19 and TRBJ2-7; 11 nucleotides match TRBD2. V was clipped by 5 bases and J by 1 base; unmatched bases: 10. The CDR3 spans 17 residues. The germline V gene has CDR1 LNHDA and CDR2 SQIVND (reference sequence). CDR3 loop: CASSALAGEGESYEQYF. The DNA of the CDR3 is TGTGCCAGTAGTGCACTAGCGGGAGAAGGTGAGTCCTACGAGCAGTACTTC.

The chain uses TRBV5-5 and TRBJ2-7; no clear D gene. Germline values: CDR1 SGHKS, CDR2 YYEKEE (reference sequence). The length of the CDR3 is 14 residues. The V end lost 0 bases, the J end lost 5 bases, and 12 bases lay between the germline ends. In DNA form, the CDR3 reads TGTGCCAGCAGCTTGGCCGTCGGGCAGAACGAGCAGTACTTC. Translated, it gives CASSLAVGQNEQYF.

In its sample, this clonotype was seen many times. This chain uses TRBV12-3 or TRBV12-4 with TRBJ2-7, with 9 bases fitting TRBD1. V trimming: 7 bases; J trimming: 3 bases; junction bases outside the gene matches: 4. CDR3 length: 13 amino acids. The CDR3 DNA reads as TGTGCCAGCACCCCGGGACAGGGCTACGAGCAGTACTTC. Translated, it gives CASTPGQGYEQYF.

The rearrangement joins TRBV12-3 or TRBV12-4 to TRBJ1-2, with D uncertain. The CDR3 extends over 15 amino acids. V dropped 4 bases and J dropped 6 bases, with 18 bases sitting between them. CDR3 region: CASSSLRSRVHGYTF. CDR3 nucleotide sequence: TGTGCCAGCAGTTCCTTACGTTCTCGGGTGCATGGCTACACCTTC.

This chain links TRBV6-5 with TRBJ2-7; 7 bases fit TRBD2. Germline CDR1 and CDR2: MNHEY and SVGAGI. Germline trimming cut 5 bases from V and 0 bases from J; bases unmatched to any gene: 13. CDR3 length equals 17 residues. CDR3 region: CASSPSLTSALSYEQYF. In DNA, the CDR3 is TGTGCCAGCAGTCCTTCTCTTACTAGCGCCCTCTCCTACGAGCAGTACTTC.

A few counts support this clonotype. The chain combines TRBV5-1 with TRBJ2-7; 8 nucleotides agree with TRBD1. The V gene's germline CDR1 is SGHRS and CDR2 YFSETQ. The V gene end was trimmed by 6 bases and the J gene end by 2 bases; junction bases not matched to a gene: 7. The CDR3 sequence is 14 residues long. CDR3 region: CASNSGQGAYEQYF. CDR3 nucleotides: TGCGCCAGCAACTCCGGACAGGGCGCCTACGAGCAGTACTTC.

The chain is built from TRBV20-1 and TRBJ1-5; perhaps TRBD1 as D (5 bases). In germline, CDR1 is DFQATT, CDR2 SNEGSKA (reference sequence). CDR3 size: 15 residues. The V and J ends lost 0 bases and 0 bases respectively, with 9 bases between them. CDR3 sequence reads: CSARDEGYSNQPQHF. DNA of the CDR3: TGCAGTGCTAGAGATGAGGGGTATAGCAATCAGCCCCAGCATTTT.

This rearrangement joins TRBV20-1 to TRBJ1-3; D is unclear. CDR1 DFQATT and CDR2 SNEGSKA come from the germline V gene (reference sequence). With 3 bases removed from V and 5 bases from J, the gap between germline ends came to 5 bases. The CDR3 extends over 11 amino acids. CDR3 coding DNA: TGCAGTGCTAGTCGCAGAAACACCATATATTTT. Encoded protein: CSASRRNTIYF.

The genes are TRBV11-2 and TRBJ2-5, with TRBD2 matching over 8 bases. This CDR3 contains 14 residues. Per germline, CDR1 SGHAT and CDR2 FQNNGV. With 5 bases clipped from V and 5 bases from J, the junction kept 7 bases outside the gene matches. In DNA, the CDR3 is TGTGCCAGCAGCCTACACGGGGGGGTTGAGACCCAGTACTTC. Translating it yields CASSLHGGVETQYF.

The J gene is TRBJ1-2, the V gene TRBV20-1, with D hard to call. The V gene's germline CDR1 is DFQATT and CDR2 SNEGSKA (reference sequence). The V gene lost 4 bases and the J gene lost 2 bases, with 8 bases spanning the gap. The CDR3 has 12 amino acids. CDR3 nucleotides: TGCAGTGCTATGTTAGTCAACTATGGCTACACCTTC. Translating it yields CSAMLVNYGYTF.

This clonotype was seen ten or more times. This chain uses TRBV4-3 with TRBJ2-7; a weak D match, TRBD1 (6 bases). Germline V lookup: CDR1 LGHNA, CDR2 YSLEER. Trimming pared 4 bases from V and 6 bases from J, leaving 19 bases between. The CDR3 runs 15 residues. The CDR3 sequence: CASSRNSGDRGEQYF. CDR3 bases: TGCGCCAGCAGCCGAAACTCAGGGGATAGGGGCGAGCAGTACTTC.

This clonotype was detected only a few times. V and J are TRBV20-1 and TRBJ2-1, with 11 nucleotides matching TRBD2. V dropped 6 bases and J dropped 6; count of bases not matched to a gene: 13. The CDR3 loop spans 16 amino acids. Germline CDR1 is DFQATT and CDR2 is SNEGSKA (reference sequence). The CDR3 coding sequence is TGCAGTGCCCACATAGCGGGAGGGCCGAGGGGCAATGAGCAGTTCTTC. It yields the protein CSAHIAGGPRGNEQFF.

This clonotype was seen more than once but under ten times. The chain joins TRBV18 to TRBJ2-1, with 7 bases that match TRBD1. CDR1 and CDR2 (germline): KGHSH, LQKENI. Unmatched junction bases numbered 7, after V lost 5 bases and J lost 6 bases. The CDR3 is 14 amino acids. The CDR3 DNA sequence: TGTGCCAGCTCAACTATTGGACAGGCCAATGAGCAGTTCTTC. Translated: CASSTIGQANEQFF.